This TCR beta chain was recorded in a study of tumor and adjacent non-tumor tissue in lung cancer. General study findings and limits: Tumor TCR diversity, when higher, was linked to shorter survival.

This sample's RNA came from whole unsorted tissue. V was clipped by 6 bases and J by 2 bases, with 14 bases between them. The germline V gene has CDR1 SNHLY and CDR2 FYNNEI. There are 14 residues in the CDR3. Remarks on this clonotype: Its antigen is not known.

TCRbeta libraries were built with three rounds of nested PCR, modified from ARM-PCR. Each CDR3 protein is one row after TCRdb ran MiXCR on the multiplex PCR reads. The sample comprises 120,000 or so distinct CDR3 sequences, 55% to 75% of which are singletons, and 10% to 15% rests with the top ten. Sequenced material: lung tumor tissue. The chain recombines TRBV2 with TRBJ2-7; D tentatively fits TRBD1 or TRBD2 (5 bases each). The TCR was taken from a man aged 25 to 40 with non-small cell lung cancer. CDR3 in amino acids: CASRVRDRAYEQYF. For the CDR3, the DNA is TGTGCCAGCAGGGTCCGGGACCGAGCCTACGAGCAGTACTTC.